Listed below are T cell receptor beta chains from one sample, sequenced in a study of blood T cell repertoires in COVID-19. Repertoires were generated with immunoSEQ multiplex PCR, while TCRdb's copy carries only in-frame clones and drops some. The repertoire holds hundreds of thousands of clones, more than 90% seen once, with 2% to 3% in the top ten. The material sequenced was PBMCs or T cells enriched from blood (not recorded which). These receptors were obtained from a man between 60 and 75 years old who had recovered from COVID-19. Each CDR3 is given with its conserved first and last residue. D genes are given only for firm matches. Size tells how often a clone was seen (once, few, many) or the class of an expanded clone, and some rows leave it out.

TRBV7-2,NA,TRBJ1-5,NA,CASSLEVAQPQHF,TGTGCCAGCAGCTTAGAGGTAGCCCAGCCCCAGCATTTT
TRBV9,NA,TRBJ2-7,NA,CASSVGGNEQHF,TGTGCCAGCAGCGTAGGGGGCAACGAGCAGCACTTC
TRBV14,NA,TRBJ1-1,NA,CASSQDLSQGIDGAFF,TGTGCCAGCAGCCAAGATCTATCCCAGGGCATTGACGGAGCTTTCTTT
TRBV5-4,NA,TRBJ2-1,TRBD2,CASSPGLAGYNEQFF,TGTGCCAGCAGCCCAGGACTAGCGGGGTACAATGAGCAGTTCTTC
TRBV2,NA,TRBJ2-4,NA,CASSVLAWGEAKNIQYF,TGTGCCAGCAGTGTCCTAGCGTGGGGAGAAGCCAAAAACATTCAGTACTTC
TRBV2,NA,TRBJ1-4,NA,CASRRTSTNEKLFF,TGTGCCAGCAGACGGACATCAACTAATGAAAAACTGTTTTTT
TRBV4-2,NA,TRBJ2-7,TRBD2,CASSQGAASGYEQYF,TGTGCCAGCAGCCAAGGTGCTGCTAGCGGGTACGAGCAGTACTTC
TRBV7-9,once,TRBJ1-3,NA,CASSYFQIGNTIYF,TGTGCCAGCAGCTATTTTCAGATTGGAAACACCATATATTTT
TRBV11-3,NA,TRBJ2-7,TRBD2,CASSSRGGYEQYF,TGTGCCAGCAGCTCTCGGGGAGGGTACGAGCAGTACTTC
TRBV5-6,NA,TRBJ2-2,TRBD2,CASSPRGGTGELFF,TGTGCCAGCAGCCCTCGGGGGGGAACCGGGGAGCTGTTTTTT
TRBV7-2,NA,TRBJ1-3,TRBD1,CASSTDRGNTIYF,TGTGCCAGCAGCACGGACAGGGGAAACACCATATATTTT
TRBV7-9,NA,TRBJ2-1,TRBD2,CASSFKPSGRRSGNEQFF,TGTGCCAGCAGCTTCAAGCCCAGCGGGAGACGGAGTGGCAATGAGCAGTTCTTC
TRBV3-1/TRBV3-2,NA,TRBJ2-4,NA,CASSQELQRSYF,TGTGCCAGCAGCCAAGAACTCCAGCGATCGTACTTC
TRBV7-8,NA,TRBJ2-5,NA,CASSLTGSQETQYF,TGTGCCAGCAGCCTTACAGGGAGCCAGGAGACCCAGTACTTC
TRBV5-5,NA,TRBJ1-2,NA,CASSLREGWNYGYTF,TGTGCCAGCAGCCTCCGGGAGGGTTGGAACTATGGCTACACCTTC
TRBV27,NA,TRBJ2-4,TRBD2,CASSLSIRGGVAKNIQYF,TGTGCCAGCAGTTTATCGATCCGGGGAGGGGTAGCCAAAAACATTCAGTACTTC
TRBV11-2,NA,TRBJ2-7,TRBD2,CASSLTSGRSAHSYEQYF,TGTGCCAGCAGCTTGACTAGCGGGAGGTCGGCTCACTCCTACGAGCAGTACTTC
TRBV28,NA,TRBJ1-1,TRBD1,CASSELGTGGGIFRTEAFF,TGTGCCAGCAGTGAACTCGGGACAGGGGGAGGAATTTTTCGCACTGAAGCTTTCTTT
TRBV7-3,NA,TRBJ2-1,NA,CASSLVSDSYNEQFF,TGTGCCAGCAGCCTCGTTAGCGATTCCTACAATGAGCAGTTCTTC
TRBV21-1,NA,TRBJ2-1,NA,CASSKLGLAGVRSSYNEQFF,TGTGCCAGCAGCAAACTTGGACTAGCGGGGGTTAGGAGCTCCTACAATGAGCAGTTCTTC
TRBV4-1,NA,TRBJ1-2,TRBD1,CASNTPGQEFYGYTF,TGCGCCAGCAACACACCGGGACAGGAATTCTATGGCTACACCTTC
TRBV2,once,TRBJ1-2,TRBD1,CASSRVGQGRNGYTF,TGTGCCAGCAGTAGAGTCGGACAGGGACGGAATGGCTACACCTTC
TRBV18,NA,TRBJ2-3,NA,CASSPRLEGTDTQYF,TGTGCCAGCTCACCACGGTTAGAGGGTACAGATACGCAGTATTTT
TRBV7-9,NA,TRBJ1-1,NA,CASSYQKAEWDTEAFF,TGTGCCAGCAGCTATCAAAAGGCGGAGTGGGACACTGAAGCTTTCTTT
TRBV29-1,NA,TRBJ2-1,TRBD1,CSAPGTGDNEQFF,TGCAGCGCCCCCGGGACAGGGGACAATGAGCAGTTCTTC
TRBV7-8,NA,TRBJ2-4,NA,CASFEQGAGDALAKNIQYF,TGTGCCAGCTTCGAACAGGGCGCGGGAGATGCACTGGCCAAAAACATTCAGTACTTC
TRBV4-1,few,TRBJ1-3,NA,CASSQDAGLSGNTIYF,TGCGCCAGCAGCCAAGATGCAGGGCTCTCTGGAAACACCATATATTTT
TRBV7-2,NA,TRBJ1-2,NA,CASSLDTGTAGYTF,TGTGCCAGCAGCTTAGATACAGGGACGGCTGGCTACACCTTC
TRBV6-5,NA,TRBJ2-1,NA,CASRRTPGEVGEQFF,TGTGCCAGCAGACGTACTCCGGGAGAAGTCGGTGAGCAGTTCTTC
TRBV6-5,NA,TRBJ2-1,NA,CASSLRQLTNNEQFF,TGTGCCAGCAGTTTACGACAGCTAACCAACAATGAGCAGTTCTTC
TRBV5-1,NA,TRBJ2-3,TRBD2,CASSFTSGLSFGDTQYF,TGCGCCAGCAGCTTCACTAGCGGGTTAAGTTTTGGAGATACGCAGTATTTT
TRBV9,NA,TRBJ1-2,NA,CASSVSGYSIYGYTF,TGTGCCAGCAGCGTATCAGGGTATAGTATCTATGGCTACACCTTC